Following are 10 T cell receptor beta chains from one sample sequenced in a study of T cells in Graves' hyperthyroidism and ophthalmopathy. Amplified regions were TCR beta CDR3 sequences from RNA transcripts. The HTBI primer set was used in a first-round RT-PCR of the TCR CDR3. MiXCR was run by TCRdb on the multiplex PCR reads, yielding one entry per CDR3 protein. The table shows about 400,000 distinct CDR3 sequences, with over 12% occurring only once. Sequencing was carried out using blood. These receptor sequences come from a man aged 50-59 years with Graves' ophthalmopathy.

This clonotype occurred once. The chain recombines TRBV3-1 with TRBJ2-1, with TRBD2 identical over 16 bases. Germline CDR1 reads LGHDT; CDR2 reads YNNKEL (reference sequence). J lost 5 bases, V lost 4 bases, and 8 bases had no gene match. This CDR3 comprises 18 residues. DNA for the CDR3: TGTGCCAGCAGCCCGGGACTAGCGGGAGGGCCTATGAACAATGAGCAGTTCTTC. As protein: CASSPGLAGGPMNNEQFF.

CDR3 protein: CASSIDRGNTEAFF. The CDR3 DNA sequence: TGTGCCAGTAGTATAGATCGAGGGAACACTGAAGCTTTCTTT. V gene TRBV19 combines with J gene TRBJ1-1; D is ambiguous. The V end lost 0 bases, the J end lost 1 base, and 6 bases lay between the germline ends. The CDR3 loop spans 14 amino acids. From germline, CDR1 is LNHDA and CDR2 SQIVND (reference sequence).

This clonotype appeared many times. The V gene is TRBV27, the J gene TRBJ2-5, with TRBD2 matching 12 bases. The CDR3 contains 15 residues. Germline V lookup: CDR1 MNHEY, CDR2 SMNVEV (reference sequence). Trimming removed 8 bases from V and 5 bases from J; junction bases left unmatched: 9. This chain's CDR3 is CASGRLAGDRETQYF. The CDR3 bases are TGTGCCAGCGGAAGACTAGCGGGAGACCGGGAGACCCAGTACTTC.

This clonotype was seen repeatedly, ten times or more. The genes are TRBV10-3 and TRBJ2-1, with TRBD2 as a possible D gene (6 bases). CDR3 length: 15 amino acids. V lost 3 bases to trimming and J lost 10 bases, with 19 bases between them. Germline CDR1 reads ENHRY; CDR2 reads SYGVKD. The CDR3 protein is CAISEAVAGSGEQFF. The DNA for the CDR3 is TGTGCCATCAGTGAAGCTGTCGCGGGGTCTGGGGAGCAGTTCTTC.

This clonotype was picked up many times. The chain has TRBV3-1 and TRBJ1-2; D not certain. Between the trimmed V and J ends, which lost 3 bases and 8 bases, there was a span of 19 bases. The germline V gene has CDR1 LGHDT and CDR2 YNNKEL (reference sequence). This CDR3 region has 15 residues. CDR3 sequence reads: CASSQEEWFWWGYTF. DNA for the CDR3: TGTGCCAGCAGCCAGGAAGAGTGGTTCTGGTGGGGCTACACCTTC.

This clonotype was seen ten or more times. V is TRBV7-2 and J is TRBJ2-5; TRBD1 matches at 7 bases. Unmatched junction bases numbered 4, after V lost 5 bases and J lost 7 bases. This CDR3 comprises 12 residues. Germline V gene lookup returns CDR1 SGHTA and CDR2 FQGNSA. The CDR3, as DNA: TGTGCCAGCAGCAAACCAGGGGGGACCCAGTACTTC. This translates into CASSKPGGTQYF.

This clonotype was recorded many times. The chain carries TRBV18 and TRBJ1-1; no clear D gene. CDR1 and CDR2 (germline): KGHSH, LQKENI. The CDR3 totals 11 residues. Trimming removed 3 bases from V and 10 bases from J, with 9 bases in between. Here the CDR3 DNA reads TGTGCCAGCTCACCCGAGAACCGAGCTTTCTTT. Amino acids: CASSPENRAFF. Complete variable domain (other parts from reference TRBV18 and TRBJ1-1): NAGVMQNPRHLVRRRGQEARLRCSPMKGHSHVYWYRQLPEEGLKFMVYLQKENIIDESGMPKERFSAEFPKEGPSILRIQQVVRGDSAAYFCASSPENRAFFGQGTRLTVV.

On this clonotype itself: The junction departs from the called germline gene at one end, perhaps through a read error. The V call is TRBV7-2, the J call TRBJ2-1; 8 nucleotides line up with TRBD2. CDR1 and CDR2 from the germline V gene are SGHTA and FQGNSA. The CDR3 totals 16 residues. CDR3 amino acids: CVSSLEGTRINNEQFF. The DNA of the CDR3 is TGTGTCAGCAGCTTAGAAGGGACTAGGATAAACAATGAGCAGTTCTTC.

There are many counts of this clonotype. The chain recombines TRBV12-3 or TRBV12-4 with TRBJ1-4; possible D gene TRBD1, 6 bases. The CDR3 is 15 amino acids. Trimming took off 5 bases at V and 5 bases at J, with 15 bases between the two ends. The CDR3 sequence: CASSRHGQFNEKLFF. CDR3 sequence (DNA): TGTGCCAGCAGTCGGCACGGACAGTTCAATGAAAAACTGTTTTTT.

This clonotype was detected once. The chain joins TRBV19 to TRBJ2-1, with 12 bases aligning to TRBD2. J was trimmed by 9 bases and V by 3 bases; bases with no gene match: 6. This CDR3 region has 15 residues. The germline CDR1 and CDR2 sequences are LNHDA and SQIVND (reference sequence). For the CDR3, the DNA is TGTGCCAGTAGTATCCGACTAGCGGGAGTCTCTGAGCAGTTCTTC. Residues: CASSIRLAGVSEQFF. Complete variable domain (other parts from reference TRBV19 and TRBJ2-1): DGGITQSPKYLFRKEGQNVTLSCEQNLNHDAMYWYRQDPGQGLRLIYYSQIVNDFQKGDIAEGYSVSREKKESFPLTVTSAQKNPTAFYLCASSIRLAGVSEQFFGPGTRLTVL.